Listed here are 31 T cell receptor beta chains from one sample, sequenced in a study of shared clonotypes between healthy human individuals. Sequenced by immunoSEQ multiplex PCR; TCRdb stores in-frame clones only, minus some. The sample records about 990,000 clones, 70% to 80% being singletons. Sequencing was done on a sample of memory CD4+ T cells from PBMCs. Specified subset: CD45RA-negative fraction. These receptors came from a man younger than 35 in good health. Some clones in this sample may be carry-over from other donors' samples.

The rearrangement joins TRBV5-1 to TRBJ2-3; a possible D gene is TRBD2 (6 bases). This CDR3 is 16 amino acids long. V was cut by 2 bases and J by 3 bases, with 16 bases left in between. The germline V gene encodes CDR1 SGHRS and CDR2 YFSETQ. In DNA form, the CDR3 reads TGCGCCAGCAGCTTTGGGACTTCCACACGGACAGATACGCAGTATTTT. It specifies CASSFGTSTRTDTQYF.

The rearrangement links TRBV6-5 to TRBJ2-1; 8 bases are a match to TRBD1. The CDR3 extends over 14 amino acids. Trimming took 0 bases from V and 5 from J; bases not matched to a gene: 0. Germline V gives CDR1 MNHEY, CDR2 SVGAGI. The CDR3 bases are TGTGCCAGCAGTTACTCGACAGGGGACAATGAGCAGTTCTTC. This gives the protein CASSYSTGDNEQFF.

The chain has TRBV15 and TRBJ2-7, with D uncertain. The length of the CDR3 is 11 residues. CDR1 and CDR2 (germline): LNHNV, YYDKDF (reference sequence). Between the trimmed V and J ends, which lost 1 base and 5 bases, there was a span of 3 bases. The CDR3 DNA sequence: TGTGCCACCAGCAGAGGGAACGAGCAGTACTTC. This sequence encodes CATSRGNEQYF.

The rearrangement joins TRBV27 to TRBJ2-1; D gene uncertain. The V and J ends lost 1 base and 4 bases respectively, with 14 bases between them. Germline loops: CDR1 MNHEY, CDR2 SMNVEV (reference sequence). The CDR3 is 16 residues long. The CDR3 here is CASSLYGPEAYNEQFF. The CDR3 DNA reads TGTGCCAGCAGTTTATATGGGCCCGAGGCATACAATGAGCAGTTCTTC.

This clone was seen just once. At the DNA level, this CDR3 is encoded by other sequences in the same sample as well. The CDR3 here is CASSGGPGNTIYF. The CDR3 DNA sequence: TGTGCCAGCTCCGGAGGGCCTGGAAACACCATATATTTT. The V and J genes are TRBV27 and TRBJ1-3; D is uncertain. With 8 bases removed from V and 2 bases from J, the gap between germline ends came to 10 bases. The CDR3 loop spans 13 amino acids. From germline, CDR1 is MNHEY and CDR2 SMNVEV (reference sequence).

Note on this clone: Other nucleotide sequences in the sample specify the same CDR3. The rearrangement joins TRBV6-6 to TRBJ1-1, with a tentative D call TRBD1 (6 bases). The CDR3 has 14 amino acids. Trimming stripped 3 bases from V and 3 bases from J, with 11 bases between. Germline V CDR1 and CDR2: MNHNY, SVGAGI (reference sequence). CDR3 in amino acids: CASSYSAGDTEAFF. The DNA of the CDR3 is TGTGCCAGCAGTTATTCAGCAGGGGACACTGAAGCTTTCTTT.

This clone was seen only a few times. The rearrangement links TRBV5-1 to TRBJ1-1; 8 bases agree with TRBD1. Germline V lookup: CDR1 SGHRS, CDR2 YFSETQ. The CDR3 loop spans 14 amino acids. Trimming took 2 bases from V and 3 from J; bases not matched to a gene: 3. The CDR3: CASSLQGDYTEAFF. CDR3 sequence (DNA): TGCGCCAGCAGCTTACAGGGGGACTACACTGAAGCTTTCTTT.

The chain has TRBV6-5 and TRBJ1-2; 7 bases are shared with TRBD1. The CDR3 is 14 residues long. The V gene end was trimmed by 2 bases and the J gene end by 4 bases; junction bases not matched to a gene: 4. Germline V gene data show CDR1 as MNHEY and CDR2 as SVGAGI. The chain's CDR3 is CASSYDRAIYGYTF. In nucleotides, the CDR3 is TGTGCCAGCAGTTACGACAGGGCGATCTATGGCTACACCTTC.

The chain carries TRBV29-1 and TRBJ2-7, with TRBD2 identical over 9 bases. Looked up from germline, CDR1 is SQVTM and CDR2 is ANQGSEA. This CDR3 comprises 13 residues. V shed 4 bases, J shed 2 bases, and the junction held 3 bases outside the gene matches. CDR3 sequence: CSVARLAAYEQYF. The CDR3, as DNA: TGCAGCGTTGCAAGACTAGCGGCCTACGAGCAGTACTTC.

The genes are TRBV29-1 and TRBJ2-7; maybe TRBD1 (5 bases). The CDR3 spans 13 residues. Trimming left V 1 base short and J 4 bases short, with 11 bases between. The germline V gene has CDR1 SQVTM and CDR2 ANQGSEA. The chain's CDR3 is CSVEGQNLYEQYF. CDR3 in DNA: TGCAGCGTTGAAGGACAGAATTTATACGAGCAGTACTTC.

The chain recombines TRBV11-2 with TRBJ1-5, with no clear D. The V gene's germline CDR1 is SGHAT and CDR2 FQNNGV. Trimming shortened V by 1 base and J by 0 bases, and 7 bases separated the two germline ends. The CDR3 loop spans 15 amino acids. The CDR3 DNA reads as TGTGCCAGCAGCTTAGGAAGGCATAGCAATCAGCCCCAGCATTTT. Protein: CASSLGRHSNQPQHF.

The genes are TRBV11-2 and TRBJ2-7, with a possible D match to TRBD1 (6 bases). V was pared by 6 bases and J by 3 bases, with 18 bases between. In germline, CDR1 is SGHAT, CDR2 FQNNGV. The CDR3 extends over 15 amino acids. This CDR3 is CASSHPGQASYEQYF. CDR3 bases: TGTGCCAGCAGTCATCCGGGACAAGCGAGCTACGAGCAGTACTTC. Combining the CDR3 with reference TRBV11-2 and TRBJ2-7 gives the whole variable domain EAGVAQSPRYKIIEKRQSVAFWCNPISGHATLYWYQQILGQGPKLLIQFQNNGVVDDSQLPKDRFSAERLKGVDSTLKIQPAKLEDSAVYLCASSHPGQASYEQYFGPGTRLTVT.

The rearrangement links TRBV7-2 to TRBJ1-2; no definite D call. Between the trimmed V and J ends, which lost 5 bases and 2 bases, there was a span of 9 bases. The CDR3 spans 13 residues. Per the germline V gene, CDR1 is SGHTA and CDR2 is FQGNSA. CDR3 loop: CASSVDGNYGYTF. CDR3 bases: TGTGCCAGCAGCGTCGACGGGAACTATGGCTACACCTTC.

Comment on this clone: Other DNA sequences in this specimen translate into the identical CDR3. This chain connects TRBV5-1 to TRBJ1-5, with TRBD1 as a possible D gene (5 bases). Per germline, CDR1 SGHRS and CDR2 YFSETQ. The length of the CDR3 is 15 residues. Trimming shortened V by 0 bases and J by 4 bases, and 11 bases separated the two germline ends. CDR3 in amino acids: CASSLDPGRNQPQHF. The DNA of the CDR3 is TGCGCCAGCAGCTTGGATCCAGGGCGTAATCAGCCCCAGCATTTT.

The V gene is TRBV7-8, the J gene TRBJ2-4; the D gene is possibly TRBD1 (6 bases). The CDR3 contains 15 residues. Germline values: CDR1 SGHVS, CDR2 FQNEAQ. Deletions cut 3 bases from V and 3 bases from J, with 12 bases between. As DNA, the CDR3 is TGTGCCAGCAGCTTCGGTACAGGGTACAAAAACATTCAGTACTTC. Its protein is CASSFGTGYKNIQYF.

V and J are TRBV7-9 and TRBJ2-3; D possibly corresponds to TRBD2 (6 bases). The CDR3 is 16 residues long. Germline assignment: CDR1 SEHNR and CDR2 FQNEAQ (reference sequence). The V end was cut by 7 bases, the J end by 3 bases, with 20 bases between. The CDR3 DNA reads as TGTGCCAGCACCTTGAATACGGGAGTGATAACAGATACGCAGTATTTT. Residues: CASTLNTGVITDTQYF.

The J gene is TRBJ2-7, the V gene TRBV2; 11 bases fit TRBD2. The germline V gene encodes CDR1 SNHLY and CDR2 FYNNEI. V shed 5 bases and J 3 bases; nucleotides not matched to a gene: 6. This CDR3 is 15 amino acids long. This CDR3 is CASSFTSGSFYEQYF. In DNA, the CDR3 is TGTGCCAGCAGTTTCACTAGCGGGAGTTTCTACGAGCAGTACTTC.

The rearrangement joins TRBV29-1 to TRBJ1-2, with 7 bases fitting TRBD1. V shed 6 bases and J 5 bases; nucleotides not matched to a gene: 9. Germline CDR1 reads SQVTM; CDR2 reads ANQGSEA. The CDR3 has 13 residues. The CDR3 DNA reads TGCAGCGTCTCCACAGGACAGGTTTATGGCTACACCTTC. Its protein product is CSVSTGQVYGYTF.

This clone was detected only once. The chain uses TRBV18 and TRBJ2-3; TRBD1 matches 7 bases. V dropped 6 bases and J dropped 9; count of bases not matched to a gene: 15. Germline V lookup: CDR1 KGHSH, CDR2 LQKENI. The CDR3 length is 15 residues. The CDR3 sequence is CASSTIPGQRRTQYF. In DNA form, the CDR3 reads TGTGCCAGCTCCACGATCCCGGGACAGCGTCGGACGCAGTATTTT.

This clone occurred many times. CDR3 DNA: TGCAGCGCCATAGCGGGGTACTCCTACAATGAGCAGTTCTTC. Its protein product is CSAIAGYSYNEQFF. The chain is built from TRBV29-1 and TRBJ2-1; 8 nucleotides match TRBD2. The CDR3 extends over 14 amino acids. Germline loops: CDR1 SQVTM, CDR2 ANQGSEA. The V and J ends lost 7 bases and 0 bases, in that order; junction bases with no gene match: 5.

A word on this clone: Given a far larger clone just one base away, this is likely a sequencing read error. V gene TRBV11-3 combines with J gene TRBJ2-3, with D uncertain. Between the trimmed V and J ends, which lost 4 bases and 2 bases, there was a span of 7 bases. CDR1 SGHNT and CDR2 YENEEA come from the germline V gene. This CDR3 is 13 amino acids long. CDR3 in amino acids: CASSSSYTDTQYF. Written as DNA, the CDR3 is TGTGCCAGCAGCTCCTCCTACACAGATACGCAGTATTTT.

The gene calls are TRBV19 and TRBJ2-7, with 14 nucleotides matching TRBD2. The germline V gene encodes CDR1 LNHDA and CDR2 SQIVND (reference sequence). This CDR3 contains 19 residues. Trimming took 4 bases from V and 7 from J; bases not matched to a gene: 18. CDR3: CASSKTGTSGSAATGEQYF. The CDR3 DNA sequence: TGTGCCAGTAGTAAAACCGGGACTAGCGGGAGTGCGGCTACAGGGGAGCAGTACTTC. The entire variable domain, with the rest obtained from reference TRBV19 and TRBJ2-7, is as follows: DGGITQSPKYLFRKEGQNVTLSCEQNLNHDAMYWYRQDPGQGLRLIYYSQIVNDFQKGDIAEGYSVSREKKESFPLTVTSAQKNPTAFYLCASSKTGTSGSAATGEQYFGPGTRLTVT.

The V and J genes are TRBV10-3 and TRBJ2-1; TRBD1 matches at 8 bases. This CDR3 has 13 amino acids. The V gene end was trimmed by 6 bases and the J gene end by 9 bases; junction bases not matched to a gene: 7. CDR1 and CDR2 from the germline V gene are ENHRY and SYGVKD. Here the CDR3 DNA reads TGTGCCATCAGCAATGACAGGGGTTCTGAGCAGTTCTTC. This sequence encodes CAISNDRGSEQFF.

V and J are TRBV27 and TRBJ2-7; no definite D call. The V end was cut by 5 bases, the J end by 2 bases, with 22 bases between. There are 17 residues in the CDR3. From germline, CDR1 is MNHEY and CDR2 SMNVEV (reference sequence). CDR3 bases: TGTGCCAGCAGTCCCTCCTCTGCCTCAGCGTTCCCCTACGAGCAGTACTTC. Protein product: CASSPSSASAFPYEQYF.

The rearrangement links TRBV28 to TRBJ2-1; tentatively, D is TRBD2 (5 bases). Trimming removed 6 bases at V and 5 bases at J, with 17 bases between. The CDR3 runs 15 residues. Germline V lookup: CDR1 MDHEN, CDR2 SYDVKM. For the CDR3, the DNA is TGTGCCAGCAGGACGAGCGGAGGATTTAACAATGAGCAGTTCTTC. Translated, it gives CASRTSGGFNNEQFF.

A single count supports this clone. This chain links TRBV29-1 with TRBJ2-2; D gene uncertain. This CDR3 is built from 14 residues. V dropped 4 bases and J dropped 8 bases, with 17 bases sitting between them. Germline-derived CDR1 and CDR2 are SQVTM and ANQGSEA. CDR3 bases: TGCAGCGTTGTGGGTGACATTTTAGTAGGGGAGCTGTTTTTT. Translation: CSVVGDILVGELFF.

J is TRBJ2-7 and V is TRBV28; 9 bases fit TRBD1. This CDR3 comprises 14 residues. J lost 12 bases, V lost 2 bases, and 11 bases had no gene match. Germline CDR1 reads MDHEN; CDR2 reads SYDVKM. The chain's CDR3 is CASSLGGQGSRRYF. The CDR3 region has the DNA TGTGCCAGCAGTTTAGGGGGACAGGGCAGCAGGAGGTACTTC.

This clone is a singleton in its sample. The rearrangement links TRBV28 to TRBJ1-2; 7 bases are a match to TRBD1. Germline V gene data show CDR1 as MDHEN and CDR2 as SYDVKM. With 2 bases clipped from V and 3 bases from J, the junction kept 9 bases outside the gene matches. This CDR3 is 16 amino acids long. This CDR3 reads CASSLGSAGGDYGYTF. CDR3 DNA sequence: TGTGCCAGCAGTTTAGGGTCCGCAGGGGGGGACTATGGCTACACCTTC.

This clone was recorded only once. CDR3 sequence: CASSGSTGTVYGYTF. CDR3 coding DNA: TGTGCCAGCAGCGGAAGTACAGGGACAGTCTATGGCTACACCTTC. V usage is TRBV9 and J usage is TRBJ1-2, with 7 bases identical to TRBD1. Germline V gene lookup returns CDR1 SGDLS and CDR2 YYNGEE. Trimming at V came to 3 bases and at J to 4 bases, leaving 9 bases not matched to a gene. The CDR3 length is 15 residues.

The V call is TRBV7-2, the J call TRBJ2-3, with TRBD2 as a possible D gene (6 bases). Trimming pared 1 base from V and 1 base from J, leaving 6 bases between. The germline gives CDR1 SGHTA, CDR2 FQGNSA. The CDR3 loop spans 14 amino acids. The CDR3 sequence is CASSLVAGTDTQYF. CDR3 DNA sequence: TGTGCCAGCAGCTTAGTAGCGGGCACAGATACGCAGTATTTT.

The chain carries TRBV6-4 and TRBJ1-2, with 11 bases fitting TRBD1. V was clipped by 3 bases and J by 7 bases; unmatched bases: 4. Germline V gene sequence: CDR1 MRHNA, CDR2 SNTAGT. CDR3 length: 14 amino acids. The CDR3 bases are TGTGCCAGCAGTGAAGGACAGGGGGCGACTGGCTACACCTTC. It encodes CASSEGQGATGYTF.